Listed here are 4 T cell receptor beta chains from one sample, sequenced in a study of T cells in narcolepsy. The method was immunoSEQ multiplex PCR; TCRdb's version includes in-frame clones alone and lacks a portion of them. Among 20,000 to 30,000 clones listed, about 86% were seen once. Sequencing was carried out using CD45RA- memory CD4+ T cells from PBMCs. The receptor set was obtained from a human donor with narcolepsy.

This sequence joins TRBV5-1 and TRBJ1-6, with D possibly TRBD1 on 6 matching bases. CDR3 size: 16 residues. Germline V lookup: CDR1 SGHRS, CDR2 YFSETQ. V dropped 4 bases and J dropped 0 bases, with 11 bases sitting between them. The CDR3 DNA follows: TGCGCCAGCAGCGCTGGGGGGGCCTCCTATAATTCACCCCTCCACTTT. Translated, it gives CASSAGGASYNSPLHF.

Here the CDR3 DNA reads TGCGCCAGCAGCCTTACGGGGGATACGCAGTATTTT. It translates to CASSLTGDTQYF. The genes are TRBV10-1 and TRBJ2-3; possible D gene TRBD2, 5 bases. With 6 bases removed from V and 6 bases from J, the gap between germline ends came to 10 bases. The V gene's germline CDR1 is WNHNN and CDR2 SYGVQD (reference sequence). There are 12 residues in the CDR3.

The chain joins TRBV6-6 to TRBJ2-1, with D maybe TRBD2 (7 bases). The CDR3 spans 15 residues. Germline V CDR1 and CDR2: MNHNY, SVGAGI (reference sequence). V shed 2 bases and J shed 5 bases, with 13 bases lying between them. The CDR3 reads CASSYGGAENNEQFF. CDR3 nucleotides: TGTGCCAGCAGTTACGGGGGGGCGGAAAACAATGAGCAGTTCTTC.

This clone was picked up one time. The chain is built from TRBV7-2 and TRBJ2-1; no firm D call. Trimming stripped 3 bases from V and 5 bases from J, with 11 bases between. CDR1 is SGHTA, CDR2 FQGNSA, per germline. The CDR3 sequence is 14 residues long. The CDR3 DNA follows: TGTGCCAGCAGCTTTGCGGATGTAAACAATGAGCAGTTCTTC. This encodes CASSFADVNNEQFF.